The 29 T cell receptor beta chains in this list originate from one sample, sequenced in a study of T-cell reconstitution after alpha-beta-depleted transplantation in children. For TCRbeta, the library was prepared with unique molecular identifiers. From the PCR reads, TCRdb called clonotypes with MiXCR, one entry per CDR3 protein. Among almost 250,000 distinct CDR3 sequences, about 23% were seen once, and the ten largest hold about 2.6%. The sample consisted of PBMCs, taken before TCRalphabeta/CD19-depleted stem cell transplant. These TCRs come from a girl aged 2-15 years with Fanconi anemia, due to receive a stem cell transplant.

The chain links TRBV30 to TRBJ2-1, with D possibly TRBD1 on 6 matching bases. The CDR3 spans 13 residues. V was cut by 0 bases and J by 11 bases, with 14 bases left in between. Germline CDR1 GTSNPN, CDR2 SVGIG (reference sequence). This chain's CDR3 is CAWSVNAQGKQFF. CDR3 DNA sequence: TGTGCCTGGAGTGTAAATGCACAGGGTAAGCAGTTCTTC.

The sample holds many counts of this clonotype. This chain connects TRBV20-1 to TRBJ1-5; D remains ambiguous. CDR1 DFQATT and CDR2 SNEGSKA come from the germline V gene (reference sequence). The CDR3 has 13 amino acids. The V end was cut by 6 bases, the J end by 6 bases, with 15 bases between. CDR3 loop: CSAPDGWSQPQHF. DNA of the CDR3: TGCAGTGCCCCGGACGGGTGGAGTCAGCCCCAGCATTTT.

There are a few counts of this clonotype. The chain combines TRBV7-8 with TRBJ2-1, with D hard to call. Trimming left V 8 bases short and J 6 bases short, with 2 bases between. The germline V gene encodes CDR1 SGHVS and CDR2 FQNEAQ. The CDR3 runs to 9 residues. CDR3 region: CASVNEQFF. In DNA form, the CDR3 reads TGTGCCAGCGTCAATGAGCAGTTCTTC.

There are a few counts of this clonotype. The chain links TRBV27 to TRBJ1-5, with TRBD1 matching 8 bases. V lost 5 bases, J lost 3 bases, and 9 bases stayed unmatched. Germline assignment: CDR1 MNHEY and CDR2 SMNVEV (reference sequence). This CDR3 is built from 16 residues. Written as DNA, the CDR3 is TGTGCCAGCAGTCTACGGACAGGGACCTTCAATCAGCCCCAGCATTTT. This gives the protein CASSLRTGTFNQPQHF.

CDR3 sequence reads: CASSQDLRGPETFQYF. The CDR3 coding sequence is TGTGCCAGCAGCCAAGATCTCAGGGGACCTGAAACATTTCAGTACTTC. The chain couples TRBV3-1 to TRBJ2-4; D might be TRBD1 (6 bases). CDR3 length equals 16 residues. The germline V and J ends were trimmed by 0 bases and 11 bases, with 20 bases remaining between them. Germline lookup yields CDR1 LGHDT and CDR2 YNNKEL (reference sequence).

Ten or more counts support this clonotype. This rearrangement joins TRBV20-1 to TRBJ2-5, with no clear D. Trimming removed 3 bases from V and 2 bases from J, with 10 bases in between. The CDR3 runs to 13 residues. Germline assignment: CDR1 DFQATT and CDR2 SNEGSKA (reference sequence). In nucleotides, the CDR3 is TGCAGTGCTAGGCTCGACACACAAGAGACCCAGTACTTC. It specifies CSARLDTQETQYF.

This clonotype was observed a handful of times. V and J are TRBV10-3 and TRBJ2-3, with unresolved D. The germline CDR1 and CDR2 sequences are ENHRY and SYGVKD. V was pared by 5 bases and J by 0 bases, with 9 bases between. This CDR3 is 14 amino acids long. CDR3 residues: CAISLGGSTDTQYF. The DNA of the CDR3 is TGTGCCATCAGTTTGGGCGGTAGCACAGATACGCAGTATTTT.

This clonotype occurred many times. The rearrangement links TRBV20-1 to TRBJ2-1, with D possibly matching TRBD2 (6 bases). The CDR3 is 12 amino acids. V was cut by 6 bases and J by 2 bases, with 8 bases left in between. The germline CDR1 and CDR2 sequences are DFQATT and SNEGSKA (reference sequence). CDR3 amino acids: CSATGAYNEQFF. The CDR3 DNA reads TGCAGTGCAACGGGGGCCTACAATGAGCAGTTCTTC.

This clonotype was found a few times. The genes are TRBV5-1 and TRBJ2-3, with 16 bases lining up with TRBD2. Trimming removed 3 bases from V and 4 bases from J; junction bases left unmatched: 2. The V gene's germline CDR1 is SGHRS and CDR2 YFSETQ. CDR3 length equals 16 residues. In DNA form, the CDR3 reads TGCGCCAGCAGCTGGGGACTAGCGGGAGGGCCAGATACGCAGTATTTT. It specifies CASSWGLAGGPDTQYF. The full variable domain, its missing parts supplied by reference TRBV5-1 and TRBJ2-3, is KAGVTQTPRYLIKTRGQQVTLSCSPISGHRSVSWYQQTPGQGLQFLFEYFSETQRNKGNFPGRFSGRQFSNSRSEMNVSTLELGDSALYLCASSWGLAGGPDTQYFGPGTRLTVL.

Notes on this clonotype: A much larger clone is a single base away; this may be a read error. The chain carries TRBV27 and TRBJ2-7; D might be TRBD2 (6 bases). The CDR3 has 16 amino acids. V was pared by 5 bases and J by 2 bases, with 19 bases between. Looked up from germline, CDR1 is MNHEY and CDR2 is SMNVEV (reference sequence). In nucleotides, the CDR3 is TGTGCCAGCAGTCCCATGGGGCCTGCGGGGCCCTACGAGCAGTACTTC. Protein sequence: CASSPMGPAGPYEQYF.

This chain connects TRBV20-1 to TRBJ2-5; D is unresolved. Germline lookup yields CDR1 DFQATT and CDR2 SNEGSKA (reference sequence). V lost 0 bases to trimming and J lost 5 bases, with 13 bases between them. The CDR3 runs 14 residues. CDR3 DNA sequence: TGCAGTGCTAGAGATGCGTCGATGGTGGAGACCCAGTACTTC. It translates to CSARDASMVETQYF.

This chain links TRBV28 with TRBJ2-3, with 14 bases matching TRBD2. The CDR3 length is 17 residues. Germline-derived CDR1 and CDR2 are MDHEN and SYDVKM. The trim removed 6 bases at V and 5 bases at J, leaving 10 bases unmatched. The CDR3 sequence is CASRPTRTSGRIDTQYF. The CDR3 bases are TGTGCCAGCAGACCCACACGGACTAGCGGGAGGATAGATACGCAGTATTTT.

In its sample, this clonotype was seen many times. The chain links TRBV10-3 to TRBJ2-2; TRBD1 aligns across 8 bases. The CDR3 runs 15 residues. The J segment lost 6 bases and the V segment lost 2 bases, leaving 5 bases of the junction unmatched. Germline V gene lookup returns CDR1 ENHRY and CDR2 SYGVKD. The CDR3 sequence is CAISEAGQGPGELFF. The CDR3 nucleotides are TGTGCCATCAGTGAGGCAGGACAGGGACCCGGGGAGCTGTTTTTT.

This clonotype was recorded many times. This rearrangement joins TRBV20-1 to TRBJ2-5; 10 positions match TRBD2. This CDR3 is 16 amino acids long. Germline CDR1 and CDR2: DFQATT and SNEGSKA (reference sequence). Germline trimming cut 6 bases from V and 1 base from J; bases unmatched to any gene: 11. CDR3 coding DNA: TGCAGTGCGAGATCCCAAGCGGGAGGGTTCCAAGAGACCCAGTACTTC. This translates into CSARSQAGGFQETQYF.

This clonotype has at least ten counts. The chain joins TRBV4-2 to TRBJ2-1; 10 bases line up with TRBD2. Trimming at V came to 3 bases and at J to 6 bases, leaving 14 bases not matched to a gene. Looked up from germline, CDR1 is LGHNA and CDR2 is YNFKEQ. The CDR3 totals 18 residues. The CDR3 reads CASSQSQGPGLAVNEQFF. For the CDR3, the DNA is TGTGCCAGCAGCCAGAGTCAAGGTCCCGGACTAGCGGTCAATGAGCAGTTCTTC.

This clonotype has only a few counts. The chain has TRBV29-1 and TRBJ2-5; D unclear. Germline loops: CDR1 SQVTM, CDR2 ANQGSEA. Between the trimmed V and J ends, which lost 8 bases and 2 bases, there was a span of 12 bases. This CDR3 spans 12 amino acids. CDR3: CSLCSGQETQYF. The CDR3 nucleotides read TGCAGCCTTTGTTCCGGGCAAGAGACCCAGTACTTC.

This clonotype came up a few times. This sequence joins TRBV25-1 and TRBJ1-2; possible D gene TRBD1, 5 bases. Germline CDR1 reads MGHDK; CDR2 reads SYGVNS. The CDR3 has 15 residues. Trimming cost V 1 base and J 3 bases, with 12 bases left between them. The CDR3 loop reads CASSESGREDYGYTF. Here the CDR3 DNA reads TGTGCCAGCAGTGAATCGGGCAGGGAGGACTATGGCTACACCTTC.

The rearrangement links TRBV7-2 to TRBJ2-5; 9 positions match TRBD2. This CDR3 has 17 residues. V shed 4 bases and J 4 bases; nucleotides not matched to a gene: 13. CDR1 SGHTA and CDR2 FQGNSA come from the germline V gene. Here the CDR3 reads CASSSPLGLAGTETQYF. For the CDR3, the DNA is TGTGCCAGCAGCTCCCCCCTCGGTCTAGCGGGAACAGAGACCCAGTACTTC.

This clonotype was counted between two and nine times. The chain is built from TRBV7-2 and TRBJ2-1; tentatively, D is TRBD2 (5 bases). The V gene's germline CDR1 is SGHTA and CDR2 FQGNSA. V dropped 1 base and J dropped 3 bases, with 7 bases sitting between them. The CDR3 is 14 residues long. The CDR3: CASSLVSDYNEQFF. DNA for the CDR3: TGTGCCAGCAGCTTAGTTAGCGACTACAATGAGCAGTTCTTC. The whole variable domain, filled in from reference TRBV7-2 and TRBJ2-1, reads GAGVSQSPSNKVTEKGKDVELRCDPISGHTALYWYRQSLGQGLEFLIYFQGNSAPDKSGLPSDRFSAERTGGSVSTLTIQRTQQEDSAVYLCASSLVSDYNEQFFGPGTRLTVL.

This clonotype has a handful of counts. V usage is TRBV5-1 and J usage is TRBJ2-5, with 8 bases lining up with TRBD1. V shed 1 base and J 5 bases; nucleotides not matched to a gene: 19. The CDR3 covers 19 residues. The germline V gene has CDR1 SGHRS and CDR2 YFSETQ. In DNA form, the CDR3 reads TGCGCCAGCAGCTTGCCGCCGGATGAGACGGACAGGGTGAGGGAGACCCAGTACTTC. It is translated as CASSLPPDETDRVRETQYF.

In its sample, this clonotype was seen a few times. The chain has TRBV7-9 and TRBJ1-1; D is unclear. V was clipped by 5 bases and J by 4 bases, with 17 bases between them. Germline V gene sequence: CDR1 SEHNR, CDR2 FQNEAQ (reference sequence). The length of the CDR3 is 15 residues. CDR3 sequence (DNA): TGTGCCAGCAGCCCCCGTCCCCCTGGGCGCACTGAAGCTTTCTTT. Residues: CASSPRPPGRTEAFF.

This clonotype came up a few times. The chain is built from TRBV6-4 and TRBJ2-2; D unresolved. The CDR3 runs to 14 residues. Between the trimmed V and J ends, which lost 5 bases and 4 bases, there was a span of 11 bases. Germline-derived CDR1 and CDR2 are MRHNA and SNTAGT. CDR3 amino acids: CASSINMRTGELFF. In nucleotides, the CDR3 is TGTGCCAGCAGTATCAATATGCGCACCGGGGAGCTGTTTTTT.

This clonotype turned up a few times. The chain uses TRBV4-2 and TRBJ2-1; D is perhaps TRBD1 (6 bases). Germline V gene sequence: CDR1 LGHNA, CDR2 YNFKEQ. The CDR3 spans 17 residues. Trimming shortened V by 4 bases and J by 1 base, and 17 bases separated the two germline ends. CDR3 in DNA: TGTGCCAGCAGCCTGCTTACAGGGACCACTTCCTACAATGAGCAGTTCTTC. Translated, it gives CASSLLTGTTSYNEQFF.

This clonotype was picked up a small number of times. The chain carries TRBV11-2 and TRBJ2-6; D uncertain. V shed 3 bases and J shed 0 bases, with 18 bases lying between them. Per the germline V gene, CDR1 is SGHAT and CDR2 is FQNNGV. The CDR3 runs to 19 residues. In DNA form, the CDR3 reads TGTGCCAGCAGCTTGGTGGCCAGCCCATGGGGCTCTGGGGCCAACGTCCTGACTTTC. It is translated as CASSLVASPWGSGANVLTF.

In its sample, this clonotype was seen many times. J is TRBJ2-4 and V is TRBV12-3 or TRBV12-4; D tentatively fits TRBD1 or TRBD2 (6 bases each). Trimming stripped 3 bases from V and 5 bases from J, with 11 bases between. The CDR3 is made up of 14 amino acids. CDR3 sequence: CASSLEGVENIQYF. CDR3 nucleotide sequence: TGTGCCAGCAGTTTGGAGGGGGTGGAAAACATTCAGTACTTC.

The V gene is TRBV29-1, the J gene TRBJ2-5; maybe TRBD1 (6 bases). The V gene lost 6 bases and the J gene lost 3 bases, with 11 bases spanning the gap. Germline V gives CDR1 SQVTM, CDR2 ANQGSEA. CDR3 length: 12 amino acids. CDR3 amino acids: CSVERTEETQYF. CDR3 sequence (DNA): TGCAGCGTCGAACGGACAGAAGAGACCCAGTACTTC.

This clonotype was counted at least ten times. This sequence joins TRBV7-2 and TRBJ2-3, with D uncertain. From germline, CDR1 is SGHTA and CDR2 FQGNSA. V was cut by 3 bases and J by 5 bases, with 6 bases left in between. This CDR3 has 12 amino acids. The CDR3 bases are TGTGCCAGCAGCTTTGTAGAAGATACGCAGTATTTT. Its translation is CASSFVEDTQYF. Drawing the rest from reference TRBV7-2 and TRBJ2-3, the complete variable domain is GAGVSQSPSNKVTEKGKDVELRCDPISGHTALYWYRQSLGQGLEFLIYFQGNSAPDKSGLPSDRFSAERTGGSVSTLTIQRTQQEDSAVYLCASSFVEDTQYFGPGTRLTVL.

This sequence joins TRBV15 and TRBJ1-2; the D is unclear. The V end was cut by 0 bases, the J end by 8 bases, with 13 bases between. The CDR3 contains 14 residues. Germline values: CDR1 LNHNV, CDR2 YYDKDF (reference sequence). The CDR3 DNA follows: TGTGCCACCAGCAGAGATCCCGCCATATACGGCTACACCTTC. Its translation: CATSRDPAIYGYTF.

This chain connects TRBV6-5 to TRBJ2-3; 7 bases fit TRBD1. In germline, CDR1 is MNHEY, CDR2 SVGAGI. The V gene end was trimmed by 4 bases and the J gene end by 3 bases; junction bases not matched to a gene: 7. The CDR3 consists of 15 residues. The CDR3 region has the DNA TGTGCCAGCAGTTCCCTTCTCAGGGGGACAGATACGCAGTATTTT. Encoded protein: CASSSLLRGTDTQYF.